The 29 T cell receptor beta chains below were found in one sample sequenced in a study of shared clonotypes between healthy human individuals. The table came from immunoSEQ multiplex PCR; TCRdb's copy has only in-frame clones and leaves some out. There are 2 million or so clones in the sample; just under 95% occur only once, and 1.1% lies in the top ten. Naivety among CD8 cells was defined by CD45RO negativity and positive CCR7 selection, thereby excluding terminally differentiated effector memory CD45RA+ cells. The material sequenced was naive CD8+ T cells sorted from blood. These TCRs come from a man between 18 and 29 years old in good health.

This chain connects TRBV6-1 to TRBJ2-4; D is ambiguous. CDR1 is MNHNS, CDR2 SASEGT, per germline. V was cut by 6 bases and J by 8 bases, with 17 bases left in between. The CDR3 has 14 amino acids. The CDR3 loop is CASSGLVESDIQYF. The CDR3 region has the DNA TGTGCCAGCAGCGGATTGGTAGAGTCGGACATTCAGTACTTC.

The chain joins TRBV4-1 to TRBJ1-1; 9 bases align to TRBD1. Losses at the gene ends were 4 bases for V and 5 bases for J; bases not matched to a gene: 20. The V gene's germline CDR1 is MGHRA and CDR2 YSYEKL. This CDR3 has 19 residues. CDR3 DNA: TGCGCCAGCAGCCTAGGGGTCGGGACAGGGTCTTTTAGCCGAACTGAAGCTTTCTTT. It is translated as CASSLGVGTGSFSRTEAFF.

The V gene is TRBV10-3, the J gene TRBJ2-5; 7 nucleotides agree with TRBD1. The CDR3 spans 13 residues. Germline lookup yields CDR1 ENHRY and CDR2 SYGVKD. The ends lost 11 bases at V and 0 bases at J; junction bases unmatched: 6. The chain's CDR3 is CASGTDNQETQYF. CDR3 coding DNA: TGTGCCTCCGGGACAGACAACCAAGAGACCCAGTACTTC.

This clone was picked up one time. The rearrangement joins TRBV6-1 to TRBJ2-1; 7 nucleotides agree with TRBD2. Losses at the gene ends were 2 bases for V and 7 bases for J; bases not matched to a gene: 8. This CDR3 is 15 amino acids long. The germline CDR1 and CDR2 sequences are MNHNS and SASEGT. The CDR3 here is CASSETTSVLNEQFF. The CDR3 DNA sequence: TGTGCCAGCAGTGAAACCACTAGCGTACTTAATGAGCAGTTCTTC.

The count of this clone is one. This chain uses TRBV27 with TRBJ1-1, with a possible D match to TRBD1 (6 bases). CDR1 and CDR2 from the germline V gene are MNHEY and SMNVEV (reference sequence). The CDR3 consists of 13 residues. V dropped 5 bases and J dropped 4 bases, with 11 bases sitting between them. CDR3 residues: CASSPGVTTEAFF. CDR3 coding DNA: TGTGCCAGCAGTCCAGGGGTTACCACTGAAGCTTTCTTT.

This chain joins TRBV28 and TRBJ2-7, with D possibly being TRBD1 (6 bases). The CDR3 sequence is 14 residues long. From germline, CDR1 is MDHEN and CDR2 SYDVKM. The germline V and J ends were trimmed by 3 bases and 6 bases, with 15 bases remaining between them. In nucleotides, the CDR3 is TGTGCCAGCAGTTTGGGGGCAGGGCCCCGCGAGCAGTACTTC. This encodes CASSLGAGPREQYF.

The count of this clone is one. The V call is TRBV10-3, the J call TRBJ2-5; 8 bases agree with TRBD1. The germline CDR1 and CDR2 sequences are ENHRY and SYGVKD. The CDR3 runs 13 residues. With 10 bases clipped from V and 4 bases from J, the junction kept 8 bases outside the gene matches. CDR3 DNA: TGTGCCACCGGACAGGGAAAGAGAGAGACCCAGTACTTC. It is translated as CATGQGKRETQYF.

For this clone: Other DNA sequences in the sample encode the same CDR3. The gene calls are TRBV18 and TRBJ2-7; D remains unclear. The germline CDR1 and CDR2 sequences are KGHSH and LQKENI. This CDR3 has 11 amino acids. V was pared by 4 bases and J by 2 bases, with 3 bases between. The CDR3 nucleotides are TGTGCCAGCTCACTTCCCTACGAGCAGTACTTC. It translates to CASSLPYEQYF.

Remarks on this clone: A read error may account for a junction end that differs from germline. The chain has TRBV7-9 and TRBJ2-6, with D perhaps TRBD2 (6 bases). This CDR3 region has 14 residues. Germline V gene sequence: CDR1 SEHNR, CDR2 FQNEAQ (reference sequence). CDR3 protein: CASSLAHGANVLTF. The CDR3, as DNA: TGTGCCAGCAGCCTAGCGCATGGGGCCAACGTCCTGACTTTC.

The CDR3 DNA sequence: TGTGCCAGCAGCCCTGACAGTAATGAGCTGTTTTTT. Its protein product is CASSPDSNELFF. The chain employs TRBV9 and TRBJ2-2; possibly TRBD1 for D (5 bases). Trimming cost V 4 bases and J 11 bases, with 12 bases left between them. The CDR3 spans 12 residues. The V gene's germline CDR1 is SGDLS and CDR2 YYNGEE.

This chain links TRBV7-3 with TRBJ2-7; 7 bases align to TRBD1. V was clipped by 4 bases and J by 2 bases; unmatched bases: 5. CDR3 length: 14 amino acids. Germline values: CDR1 SGHTA, CDR2 FQGTGA. The CDR3 spells CASSSTGYTYEQYF. CDR3 in DNA: TGTGCCAGCAGCTCGACAGGGTATACCTACGAGCAGTACTTC.

The CDR3 coding sequence is TGTGCCAGCAGCCCACAGCGGGGGTCCTACGAGCAGTACTTC. Its protein is CASSPQRGSYEQYF. The chain uses TRBV9 and TRBJ2-7, with 8 bases identical to TRBD2. V lost 4 bases, J lost 1 base, and 4 bases stayed unmatched. The CDR3 runs 14 residues. CDR1 is SGDLS and CDR2 is YYNGEE in the germline V gene.

This clone was seen once. CDR3 protein: CASSIVTRSNQPQHF. The DNA of the CDR3 is TGTGCCAGTAGTATAGTGACACGTAGCAATCAGCCCCAGCATTTT. The chain recombines TRBV19 with TRBJ1-5, with no clear D. CDR3 length equals 15 residues. V lost 1 base and J 0 bases, leaving 7 bases between the germline ends. The germline V gene has CDR1 LNHDA and CDR2 SQIVND (reference sequence). The whole variable domain, filled in from reference TRBV19 and TRBJ1-5, reads DGGITQSPKYLFRKEGQNVTLSCEQNLNHDAMYWYRQDPGQGLRLIYYSQIVNDFQKGDIAEGYSVSREKKESFPLTVTSAQKNPTAFYLCASSIVTRSNQPQHFGDGTRLSIL.

V is TRBV2 and J is TRBJ2-5, with 10 bases lining up with TRBD1. CDR1 SNHLY and CDR2 FYNNEI come from the germline V gene. V gave up 7 bases and J gave up 5 bases; unmatched junction bases: 7. The CDR3 contains 14 residues. The CDR3 region has the DNA TGTGCCAGCAATCCAGGACAGGGGGTTGAGACCCAGTACTTC. Its translation: CASNPGQGVETQYF.

With regard to this clone: This CDR3 fails to terminate in the conserved phenylalanine or tryptophan, so it likely reflects a read error. The chain carries TRBV10-2 and TRBJ2-3; D is unclear. CDR3 length: 16 amino acids. V lost 11 bases and J 2 bases, leaving 23 bases between the germline ends. Germline CDR1 and CDR2: WSHSY and SAAADI. The CDR3 nucleotides are TGCGCCTGCCGCCTTACACTCGACGTTTTCACAGATACGCAGTATATT. Translating gives CACRLTLDVFTDTQYI.

This chain uses TRBV4-3 with TRBJ2-7; unclear D gene. This CDR3 is built from 15 residues. Deletions cut 4 bases from V and 1 base from J, with 14 bases between. CDR1 is LGHNA, CDR2 YSLEER, per germline. The CDR3 nucleotides read TGCGCCAGCAGCCCCTCCCAGTTGGGATCCTACGAGCAGTACTTC. This gives the protein CASSPSQLGSYEQYF.

CDR3 amino acids: CASTHDSGDTEAFF. CDR3 in DNA: TGTGCCAGCACCCATGACAGTGGTGACACTGAAGCTTTCTTT. The chain couples TRBV27 to TRBJ1-1; possible D gene TRBD1, 5 bases. Germline V lookup: CDR1 MNHEY, CDR2 SMNVEV (reference sequence). CDR3 length: 14 amino acids. Trimming cost V 7 bases and J 3 bases, with 15 bases left between them.

The chain uses TRBV4-1 and TRBJ1-1; D is unclear. V was shortened by 6 bases and J by 0 bases, with 8 bases between the two germline ends. The CDR3 sequence is 13 residues long. Germline CDR1 and CDR2: MGHRA and YSYEKL. As DNA, the CDR3 is TGCGCCAGCAGGGGAGAAATGAACACTGAAGCTTTCTTT. Translated: CASRGEMNTEAFF.

Remarks on this clone: Different DNA sequences within this sample yield the same CDR3. V usage is TRBV30 and J usage is TRBJ1-4; D is uncertain. The ends were cut back, 0 bases at V and 7 bases at J, with 9 bases in the middle. The CDR3 consists of 13 residues. Germline CDR1 and CDR2: GTSNPN and SVGIG (reference sequence). Written as DNA, the CDR3 is TGTGCCTGGAGTGTTGGTGGCGGTGAAAAACTGTTTTTT. This encodes CAWSVGGGEKLFF.

The chain is built from TRBV5-4 and TRBJ1-1; D unresolved. Germline V gene lookup returns CDR1 SGHNT and CDR2 YYREEE (reference sequence). CDR3 length: 13 amino acids. Trimming shortened V by 4 bases and J by 4 bases, and 11 bases separated the two germline ends. CDR3 nucleotides: TGTGCCAGCAGCCCCCGGGAGGGCACTGAAGCTTTCTTT. It translates to CASSPREGTEAFF.

The chain is built from TRBV6-5 and TRBJ2-3; TRBD1 agrees at 10 bases. The CDR3 runs 15 residues. The germline V gene has CDR1 MNHEY and CDR2 SVGAGI. With V trimmed by 5 bases and J by 1 base, 3 bases remained unmatched. CDR3 bases: TGTGCCAGCAGTCGTGACAGGGGGCGCACAGATACGCAGTATTTT. As protein: CASSRDRGRTDTQYF.

J is TRBJ2-3 and V is TRBV6-6; D not resolved. Germline V gene lookup returns CDR1 MNHNY and CDR2 SVGAGI (reference sequence). This CDR3 is built from 16 residues. The germline V and J ends were trimmed by 1 base and 5 bases, with 16 bases remaining between them. The CDR3 protein is CASSYFSQNPRDTQYF. CDR3 in DNA: TGTGCCAGCAGTTACTTCTCCCAAAACCCCCGAGATACGCAGTATTTT.

The J gene is TRBJ2-2, the V gene TRBV2; D is unresolved. Trimming removed 10 bases from V and 1 base from J, with 13 bases in between. The CDR3 extends over 14 amino acids. Looked up from germline, CDR1 is SNHLY and CDR2 is FYNNEI. CDR3 sequence (DNA): TGTGCCACACAGCCGGACGGGAACACCGGGGAGCTGTTTTTT. Translating gives CATQPDGNTGELFF.

This clone was detected once. The rearrangement joins TRBV10-1 to TRBJ1-4; D gene uncertain. Germline V gene data show CDR1 as WNHNN and CDR2 as SYGVQD (reference sequence). This CDR3 comprises 14 residues. This CDR3 is CAFILKTENEKLFF. The CDR3 DNA reads as TGCGCATTCATACTTAAGACCGAGAATGAAAAACTGTTTTTT.

The chain joins TRBV7-8 to TRBJ2-5; D perhaps matches TRBD2 (6 bases). Trimming removed 4 bases from V and 5 bases from J, with 17 bases in between. The CDR3 totals 15 residues. Germline lookup yields CDR1 SGHVS and CDR2 FQNEAQ. The CDR3 DNA sequence: TGTGCCAGCAGCTCGGGGGTGCCGGGGTGGGAGACCCAGTACTTC. Amino acids: CASSSGVPGWETQYF.

The rearrangement links TRBV7-9 to TRBJ2-2; tentatively, D is TRBD2 (6 bases). V was cut by 9 bases and J by 2 bases, with 19 bases left in between. The CDR3 totals 16 residues. Per germline, CDR1 SEHNR and CDR2 FQNEAQ (reference sequence). For the CDR3, the DNA is TGTGCCAGTTTGATCTTACCGGCGGGAAACACCGGGGAGCTGTTTTTT. This sequence encodes CASLILPAGNTGELFF.

This clone occurred a few times. The rearrangement links TRBV30 to TRBJ1-2; D may be TRBD1 (5 bases). This CDR3 spans 15 amino acids. Trimming left V 0 bases short and J 0 bases short, with 11 bases between. Germline values: CDR1 GTSNPN, CDR2 SVGIG (reference sequence). The CDR3 here is CAWSVTGTPNYGYTF. CDR3 nucleotide sequence: TGTGCCTGGAGTGTGACCGGGACGCCTAACTATGGCTACACCTTC.

This clone was observed once. The chain recombines TRBV10-2 with TRBJ2-1, with no clear D. The ends were cut back, 3 bases at V and 0 bases at J, with 9 bases in the middle. Germline V gives CDR1 WSHSY, CDR2 SAAADI. This CDR3 region has 15 residues. CDR3: CASSDQWSSYNEQFF. CDR3 sequence (DNA): TGCGCCAGCAGTGATCAGTGGAGCTCCTACAATGAGCAGTTCTTC.

The V gene is TRBV4-3, the J gene TRBJ2-3, with TRBD1 matching 10 bases. Losses at the gene ends were 4 bases for V and 4 bases for J; bases not matched to a gene: 8. The CDR3 covers 16 residues. Germline V gene lookup returns CDR1 LGHNA and CDR2 YSLEER. The CDR3 DNA follows: TGCGCCAGCAGCCCACGGGACAGGGGATATTCAGATACGCAGTATTTT. Its translation is CASSPRDRGYSDTQYF.